The 8 T cell receptor beta chains presented below share a single source sample, sequenced in a study of monozygotic twins with cystic fibrosis. Clones were sequenced by immunoSEQ multiplex PCR, and TCRdb holds only the in-frame ones, with some missing. The sample shows about 39,000 clones, 75% to 95% of them seen only once. Sequenced material: blood. The receptors originated from a boy aged 2 to 10 with cystic fibrosis.

The V call is TRBV4-2, the J call TRBJ2-1, with 16 positions matching TRBD2. Losses at the gene ends were 5 bases for V and 6 bases for J; bases not matched to a gene: 7. The CDR3 contains 17 residues. Germline V CDR1 and CDR2: LGHNA, YNFKEQ. The CDR3 region has the DNA TGTGCCAGCAGCGTAGGCGGGACTAGCGGGGGGGTCAATGAGCAGTTCTTC. Translation gives CASSVGGTSGGVNEQFF.

The chain employs TRBV6-5 and TRBJ1-5; D is possibly TRBD1 (5 bases). This CDR3 has 15 amino acids. The V and J ends lost 7 bases and 5 bases respectively, with 18 bases between them. Germline V gene lookup returns CDR1 MNHEY and CDR2 SVGAGI. The CDR3, as DNA: TGTGCCAGCACTCTAGTAGCGGGGGGGGATCAGCCCCAGCATTTT. This codes for CASTLVAGGDQPQHF.

The chain employs TRBV5-1 and TRBJ2-3; 12 bases line up with TRBD1. V shed 4 bases and J 3 bases; nucleotides not matched to a gene: 6. The germline V gene has CDR1 SGHRS and CDR2 YFSETQ. The CDR3 sequence is 16 residues long. CDR3 coding DNA: TGCGCCAGCAGCACCCGGGGACAGGGGGCGACAGATACGCAGTATTTT. Translating it yields CASSTRGQGATDTQYF.

V is TRBV19 and J is TRBJ2-2; D remains unclear. The V end lost 6 bases, the J end lost 7 bases, and 12 bases lay between the germline ends. Per the germline V gene, CDR1 is LNHDA and CDR2 is SQIVND (reference sequence). This CDR3 region has 13 residues. CDR3 residues: CASSPSIYGELFF. The CDR3 nucleotides read TGTGCCAGTAGCCCATCAATTTACGGGGAGCTGTTTTTT.

This chain joins TRBV6-5 and TRBJ1-1; D unresolved. Germline-derived CDR1 and CDR2 are MNHEY and SVGAGI. V dropped 0 bases and J dropped 0 bases, with 11 bases sitting between them. This CDR3 spans 16 amino acids. As DNA, the CDR3 is TGTGCCAGCAGTTACTCCCGCCGGCCGATGAACACTGAAGCTTTCTTT. It specifies CASSYSRRPMNTEAFF.

The chain uses TRBV7-8 and TRBJ1-1; perhaps TRBD1 as D (6 bases). V was trimmed by 5 bases and J by 3 bases, leaving 16 bases between them. In germline, CDR1 is SGHVS, CDR2 FQNEAQ. This CDR3 has 15 amino acids. In DNA form, the CDR3 reads TGTGCCAGCAGCCCTAAAGACAGGATATACACTGAAGCTTTCTTT. This translates into CASSPKDRIYTEAFF.

The J gene is TRBJ1-1, the V gene TRBV5-1, with D possibly matching TRBD1 (6 bases). The CDR3 runs 16 residues. Looked up from germline, CDR1 is SGHRS and CDR2 is YFSETQ. The V end was cut by 3 bases, the J end by 2 bases, with 17 bases between. CDR3 sequence reads: CASSSLAAGVNTEAFF. Written as DNA, the CDR3 is TGCGCCAGCAGCTCTCTGGCGGCAGGGGTAAACACTGAAGCTTTCTTT.

The V call is TRBV7-9, the J call TRBJ2-1; a possible D gene is TRBD2 (5 bases). V lost 1 base, J lost 9 bases, and 13 bases lay in between. The germline gives CDR1 SEHNR, CDR2 FQNEAQ (reference sequence). The CDR3 extends over 14 amino acids. In DNA form, the CDR3 reads TGTGCCAGCAGCTTAGTTAGCGCACCACTTGAGCAGTTCTTC. Translating it yields CASSLVSAPLEQFF.